Presented here are 16 T cell receptor beta chains from one specimen sequenced in a study of cytomegalovirus exposure and HLA in healthy donors. PCR used 60 Vbeta primers and 13 Jbeta primers. The protocol was immunoSEQ multiplex PCR, while the TCRdb copy is restricted to in-frame clones and leaves out a portion. The sample yields roughly 140,000 clones, 82% seen once. Sequencing was carried out using PBMCs. These receptor sequences come from a woman aged 45-65 years in good health and CMV-seropositive.

V gene TRBV5-1 combines with J gene TRBJ1-1; 10 bases map to TRBD1. J was trimmed by 1 base and V by 3 bases; bases with no gene match: 3. CDR1 and CDR2 from the germline V gene are SGHRS and YFSETQ. The CDR3 contains 15 residues. CDR3 sequence: CASSYRTGGNTEAFF. The CDR3 bases are TGCGCCAGCAGCTACCGGACAGGGGGGAACACTGAAGCTTTCTTT.

This sequence joins TRBV29-1 and TRBJ2-7; D is perhaps TRBD1 (6 bases). The germline V and J ends were trimmed by 7 bases and 2 bases, with 12 bases remaining between them. Germline CDR1 and CDR2: SQVTM and ANQGSEA. The CDR3 has 12 amino acids. The CDR3 loop reads CSADTGTYEQYF. For the CDR3, the DNA is TGCAGCGCAGACACAGGGACCTACGAGCAGTACTTC.

The V and J genes are TRBV11-2 and TRBJ2-7; D may be TRBD2 (5 bases). Germline CDR1 and CDR2: SGHAT and FQNNGV. Between the trimmed V and J ends, which lost 5 bases and 6 bases, there was a span of 14 bases. The CDR3 consists of 13 residues. The CDR3 nucleotides are TGTGCCAGCAGCCAGCAACGGGGTGTCGAGCAGTACTTC. Translation: CASSQQRGVEQYF. The full variable domain, in which reference TRBV11-2 and TRBJ2-7 provide the parts outside the CDR3, is EAGVAQSPRYKIIEKRQSVAFWCNPISGHATLYWYQQILGQGPKLLIQFQNNGVVDDSQLPKDRFSAERLKGVDSTLKIQPAKLEDSAVYLCASSQQRGVEQYFGPGTRLTVT.

In this sample, this clone turned up once. The rearrangement joins TRBV27 to TRBJ1-5; 8 nucleotides align to TRBD1. The CDR3 sequence is 14 residues long. The V and J ends lost 10 bases and 7 bases, in that order; junction bases with no gene match: 12. In germline, CDR1 is MNHEY, CDR2 SMNVEV (reference sequence). The CDR3 sequence: CATRGQGAGQPQHF. In DNA form, the CDR3 reads TGTGCCACCCGGGGGCAGGGGGCGGGACAGCCCCAGCATTTT.

This clone is a singleton in its sample. The CDR3 sequence is CASSESGGSYTF. In DNA form, the CDR3 reads TGTGCCAGCAGTGAATCAGGGGGCAGCTACACCTTC. The gene calls are TRBV2 and TRBJ1-2, with 8 bases fitting TRBD1. Germline CDR1 SNHLY, CDR2 FYNNEI. This CDR3 is 12 amino acids long. Losses at the gene ends were 2 bases for V and 9 bases for J; bases not matched to a gene: 2.

The chain uses TRBV29-1 and TRBJ1-4, with 7 bases aligning to TRBD1. Trimming at V came to 4 bases and at J to 5 bases, leaving 7 bases not matched to a gene. CDR1 is SQVTM, CDR2 ANQGSEA, per germline. The CDR3 loop spans 14 amino acids. The CDR3 reads CSVVETGPNEKLFF. The CDR3 nucleotides are TGCAGCGTTGTGGAGACAGGGCCCAATGAAAAACTGTTTTTT.

This clone appeared once. The chain uses TRBV18 and TRBJ1-1; tentatively, D is TRBD1 (5 bases). CDR3 length equals 13 residues. The V end lost 4 bases, the J end lost 8 bases, and 14 bases lay between the germline ends. Germline V lookup: CDR1 KGHSH, CDR2 LQKENI. DNA for the CDR3: TGTGCCAGCTCACGAAGTACAGGAGACGAAGCTTTCTTT. The encoded protein is CASSRSTGDEAFF.

This rearrangement joins TRBV19 to TRBJ2-7; the D gene is possibly TRBD1 (6 bases). The CDR3 is 15 residues long. The V end was cut by 5 bases, the J end by 0 bases, with 14 bases between. The germline V gene encodes CDR1 LNHDA and CDR2 SQIVND (reference sequence). The CDR3 protein is CASSSRGQSSYEQYF. CDR3 DNA sequence: TGTGCCAGTAGTTCTAGAGGACAGTCCTCCTACGAGCAGTACTTC. The full variable domain, completed using reference TRBV19 and TRBJ2-7, is DGGITQSPKYLFRKEGQNVTLSCEQNLNHDAMYWYRQDPGQGLRLIYYSQIVNDFQKGDIAEGYSVSREKKESFPLTVTSAQKNPTAFYLCASSSRGQSSYEQYFGPGTRLTVT.

The CDR3 protein is CASSLYGTGRDEQFF. The CDR3 DNA sequence: TGTGCCAGCAGCCTCTACGGGACCGGGAGGGATGAGCAGTTCTTC. This rearrangement joins TRBV11-2 to TRBJ2-1; 8 bases are a match to TRBD2. CDR1 and CDR2 from the germline V gene are SGHAT and FQNNGV. CDR3 length equals 15 residues. V lost 5 bases to trimming and J lost 8 bases; unmatched junction nucleotides: 11.

The rearrangement uses TRBV6-6 and TRBJ2-7, with D uncertain. CDR3 length: 13 amino acids. Trimming cost V 0 bases and J 2 bases, with 5 bases left between them. Germline CDR1 reads MNHNY; CDR2 reads SVGAGI (reference sequence). Here the CDR3 reads CASSYSNTYEQYF. The CDR3 DNA follows: TGTGCCAGCAGTTACTCAAACACCTACGAGCAGTACTTC.

V gene TRBV6-5 combines with J gene TRBJ1-5, with TRBD1 matching 9 bases. Germline values: CDR1 MNHEY, CDR2 SVGAGI. The CDR3 length is 15 residues. V gave up 6 bases and J gave up 7 bases; unmatched junction bases: 10. The CDR3, as DNA: TGTGCCAGCAGACAAACAGGGGGCGGCCGACAGCCCCAGCATTTT. It is translated as CASRQTGGGRQPQHF.

The V and J genes are TRBV4-1 and TRBJ1-4; no definite D call. The germline V gene encodes CDR1 MGHRA and CDR2 YSYEKL. Trimming stripped 1 base from V and 0 bases from J, with 3 bases between. There are 14 residues in the CDR3. This CDR3 is CASSQAATNEKLFF. Here the CDR3 DNA reads TGCGCCAGCAGCCAAGCAGCAACTAATGAAAAACTGTTTTTT.

This chain joins TRBV6-5 and TRBJ2-7; no definite D call. The germline V and J ends were trimmed by 5 bases and 2 bases, with 10 bases remaining between them. Per germline, CDR1 MNHEY and CDR2 SVGAGI. The CDR3 runs to 13 residues. The CDR3 DNA is TGTGCCAGCAGTCCGAGCCCTACCTACGAGCAGTACTTC. It yields the protein CASSPSPTYEQYF.

This chain links TRBV27 with TRBJ2-7, with no clear D. Germline lookup yields CDR1 MNHEY and CDR2 SMNVEV (reference sequence). Trimming took 7 bases from V and 1 from J, leaving 11 bases between them. The CDR3 length is 13 residues. CDR3 residues: CASKNGGSYEQYF. CDR3 sequence (DNA): TGTGCCAGCAAGAACGGTGGTTCCTACGAGCAGTACTTC.

This clone came up once. J is TRBJ2-7 and V is TRBV19; D is perhaps TRBD1 (5 bases). V lost 5 bases and J 1 base, leaving 12 bases between the germline ends. Per the germline V gene, CDR1 is LNHDA and CDR2 is SQIVND (reference sequence). The CDR3 consists of 14 residues. This CDR3 reads CASSATRASYEQYF. CDR3 nucleotides: TGTGCCAGTAGTGCCACCAGGGCGTCCTACGAGCAGTACTTC.

This sequence joins TRBV27 and TRBJ2-7; D is unresolved. The CDR3 is made up of 14 amino acids. V was clipped by 1 base and J by 0 bases, with 7 bases between them. CDR1 MNHEY and CDR2 SMNVEV come from the germline V gene (reference sequence). The CDR3 DNA is TGTGCCAGCAGTTTATGGGCCCGCTCCTACGAGCAGTACTTC. This sequence encodes CASSLWARSYEQYF.